Following are 26 T cell receptor beta chains from one sample sequenced in a study of shared clonotypes between healthy human individuals. The table came from immunoSEQ multiplex PCR; TCRdb's copy has only in-frame clones and leaves some out. The table records roughly 1,500,000 clones, about 98% of them present only once. What was sequenced was naive CD4+ T cells sorted from blood. Subset of the sample: CD45RA+ positively selected. The receptors were sampled from a man aged 25-40 years in good health.

The chain employs TRBV2 and TRBJ2-2; no firm D call. V lost 10 bases and J 3 bases, leaving 9 bases between the germline ends. This CDR3 region has 12 residues. Per the germline V gene, CDR1 is SNHLY and CDR2 is FYNNEI. CDR3 coding DNA: TGTGCCACCAGAAACGACACCGGGGAGCTGTTTTTT. This sequence encodes CATRNDTGELFF.

The chain is built from TRBV7-8 and TRBJ2-1; D might be TRBD2 (5 bases). Per the germline V gene, CDR1 is SGHVS and CDR2 is FQNEAQ. The CDR3 sequence is 14 residues long. V lost 5 bases and J lost 3, with 11 bases in between. For the CDR3, the DNA is TGTGCCAGCAGCCCCCGGGATTACTACAATGAGCAGTTCTTC. Its translation: CASSPRDYYNEQFF.

This rearrangement joins TRBV5-1 to TRBJ2-3; 9 bases line up with TRBD1. The J segment lost 1 base and the V segment lost 3 bases, leaving 0 bases of the junction unmatched. The CDR3 is 14 amino acids. Germline V gene lookup returns CDR1 SGHRS and CDR2 YFSETQ. The CDR3 bases are TGCGCCAGCAGCTGGACAGGGGGCACAGATACGCAGTATTTT. It specifies CASSWTGGTDTQYF.

The chain employs TRBV10-1 and TRBJ2-1; D perhaps matches TRBD2 (5 bases). Germline lookup yields CDR1 WNHNN and CDR2 SYGVQD (reference sequence). CDR3 length: 17 residues. V lost 2 bases and J 5 bases, leaving 19 bases between the germline ends. CDR3 protein: CASSEAGVYRENNEQFF. The CDR3 bases are TGCGCCAGCAGTGAGGCCGGGGTTTACCGCGAAAACAATGAGCAGTTCTTC.

This clone was detected only once. V and J are TRBV29-1 and TRBJ1-1; tentative D call: TRBD1 (6 bases). The germline V and J ends were trimmed by 4 bases and 7 bases, with 7 bases remaining between them. Germline values: CDR1 SQVTM, CDR2 ANQGSEA. The CDR3 sequence is 10 residues long. This chain's CDR3 is CSVAGVEAFF. The DNA of the CDR3 is TGCAGCGTTGCAGGGGTTGAAGCTTTCTTT.

This clone showed up just once. The CDR3 sequence: CASSLVPGLAGNTGELFF. In DNA, the CDR3 is TGCGCCAGCAGCTTGGTTCCGGGACTAGCTGGAAACACCGGGGAGCTGTTTTTT. The chain has TRBV5-1 and TRBJ2-2; TRBD2 aligns across 9 bases. The ends lost 0 bases at V and 2 bases at J; junction bases unmatched: 8. The CDR3 sequence is 18 residues long. The germline V gene has CDR1 SGHRS and CDR2 YFSETQ.

V usage is TRBV5-5 and J usage is TRBJ1-3, with a tentative D call TRBD1 (5 bases). Germline-derived CDR1 and CDR2 are SGHKS and YYEKEE (reference sequence). The CDR3 sequence is 17 residues long. V gave up 5 bases and J gave up 1 base, with 19 bases separating them. The CDR3 DNA sequence: TGTGCCAGCAGTACGGACGGGGGAACTTTATCTGGAAACACCATATATTTT. Encoded protein: CASSTDGGTLSGNTIYF.

The chain recombines TRBV19 with TRBJ1-4; D might be TRBD1 (6 bases). V was trimmed by 2 bases and J by 0 bases, leaving 13 bases between them. The CDR3 length is 17 residues. Germline CDR1 LNHDA, CDR2 SQIVND (reference sequence). CDR3 residues: CASSIRGTGATNEKLFF. The CDR3 DNA reads TGTGCCAGTAGTATAAGGGGGACGGGTGCAACTAATGAAAAACTGTTTTTT.

Turning to this clone: The sample contains more than one DNA sequence encoding this CDR3. V usage is TRBV19 and J usage is TRBJ2-3, with 9 positions matching TRBD2. The CDR3 has 15 residues. Germline CDR1 LNHDA, CDR2 SQIVND (reference sequence). Trimming took 2 bases from V and 0 from J; bases not matched to a gene: 0. CDR3 protein: CASSITSGSTDTQYF. CDR3 nucleotides: TGTGCCAGTAGTATAACTAGCGGGAGCACAGATACGCAGTATTTT.

This chain uses TRBV7-9 with TRBJ1-5, with D unresolved. CDR3 length equals 14 residues. Germline V gene lookup returns CDR1 SEHNR and CDR2 FQNEAQ (reference sequence). V was shortened by 1 base and J by 4 bases, with 8 bases between the two germline ends. The CDR3 is CASSLVGRNQPQHF. CDR3 bases: TGTGCCAGCAGCTTAGTTGGCAGAAATCAGCCCCAGCATTTT.

The V and J genes are TRBV5-4 and TRBJ1-2, with D perhaps matching TRBD1 (5 bases). From germline, CDR1 is SGHNT and CDR2 YYREEE (reference sequence). This CDR3 comprises 17 residues. V was shortened by 2 bases and J by 0 bases, with 17 bases between the two germline ends. CDR3 residues: CASSFLQEQKANYGYTF. In DNA, the CDR3 is TGTGCCAGCAGCTTTTTACAGGAGCAGAAAGCTAACTATGGCTACACCTTC.

The chain couples TRBV5-4 to TRBJ1-4, with D unclear. Germline V gene sequence: CDR1 SGHNT, CDR2 YYREEE (reference sequence). V dropped 5 bases and J dropped 4 bases, with 12 bases sitting between them. This CDR3 is 14 amino acids long. The CDR3: CASSVEPDNEKLFF. The CDR3 DNA reads TGTGCCAGCAGTGTGGAGCCCGATAATGAAAAACTGTTTTTT.

This chain uses TRBV5-1 with TRBJ1-5; D remains unclear. V was pared by 1 base and J by 0 bases, with 11 bases between. CDR3 length equals 16 residues. In germline, CDR1 is SGHRS, CDR2 YFSETQ. As DNA, the CDR3 is TGCGCCAGCAGCTTGTTGCCAGAATATAGCAATCAGCCCCAGCATTTT. It yields the protein CASSLLPEYSNQPQHF.

To note about this clone: The same CDR3 can be traced to other DNA sequences in this sample. The V call is TRBV7-2, the J call TRBJ2-7; 10 bases agree with TRBD2. Germline V gene data show CDR1 as SGHTA and CDR2 as FQGNSA. The CDR3 consists of 15 residues. Trimming cost V 5 bases and J 3 bases; bases outside gene matches: 7. The CDR3 here is CASSPRLAGNYEQYF. The CDR3 DNA follows: TGTGCCAGCAGCCCCCGACTAGCGGGCAACTACGAGCAGTACTTC. Supplemented by reference TRBV7-2 and TRBJ2-7, the full variable domain reads GAGVSQSPSNKVTEKGKDVELRCDPISGHTALYWYRQSLGQGLEFLIYFQGNSAPDKSGLPSDRFSAERTGGSVSTLTIQRTQQEDSAVYLCASSPRLAGNYEQYFGPGTRLTVT.

The chain couples TRBV15 to TRBJ2-7; a weak D match, TRBD1 (6 bases). CDR1 LNHNV and CDR2 YYDKDF come from the germline V gene (reference sequence). The CDR3 extends over 13 amino acids. Trimming left V 0 bases short and J 7 bases short, with 10 bases between. The CDR3 DNA follows: TGTGCCACCAGCAGAGATATAGGGGGAGAGCAGTACTTC. Translation gives CATSRDIGGEQYF.

V gene TRBV19 combines with J gene TRBJ1-5; maybe TRBD1 (5 bases). Trimming pared 3 bases from V and 2 bases from J, leaving 17 bases between. Germline-derived CDR1 and CDR2 are LNHDA and SQIVND (reference sequence). The length of the CDR3 is 17 residues. DNA for the CDR3: TGTGCCAGTAGTATCGGGCGGGGCTTCTTGGGCAATCAGCCCCAGCATTTT. Translating it yields CASSIGRGFLGNQPQHF.

The chain employs TRBV9 and TRBJ2-1; TRBD1 might be the D (6 bases). V was pared by 2 bases and J by 10 bases, with 13 bases between. Germline V gives CDR1 SGDLS, CDR2 YYNGEE. The CDR3 length is 13 residues. CDR3 loop: CASSVSLGTEQFF. The CDR3 DNA reads TGTGCCAGCAGCGTCTCATTAGGGACAGAGCAGTTCTTC.

This chain uses TRBV2 with TRBJ2-7, with unresolved D. V lost 3 bases, J lost 3 bases, and 12 bases lay in between. CDR1 is SNHLY, CDR2 FYNNEI, per germline. This CDR3 has 14 amino acids. The DNA for the CDR3 is TGTGCCAGCAGTGATCAGACAATTGGCTACGAGCAGTACTTC. Its translation is CASSDQTIGYEQYF.

The CDR3 is CASSPQPGLWNEQYF. The CDR3 nucleotides read TGTGCCAGCAGTCCCCAACCAGGGTTATGGAACGAGCAGTACTTC. V usage is TRBV27 and J usage is TRBJ2-7, with D possibly TRBD1 on 5 matching bases. This CDR3 contains 15 residues. The germline V gene encodes CDR1 MNHEY and CDR2 SMNVEV (reference sequence). The V end was cut by 5 bases, the J end by 5 bases, with 19 bases between.

This clone was seen only a few times. The chain has TRBV2 and TRBJ2-2; 11 nucleotides match TRBD1. The germline CDR1 and CDR2 sequences are SNHLY and FYNNEI. This CDR3 is built from 15 residues. V trimming: 9 bases; J trimming: 6 bases; junction bases outside the gene matches: 9. As DNA, the CDR3 is TGTGCCAGTTATATGGACAGGGGGCTTTCCGGGGAGCTGTTTTTT. It yields the protein CASYMDRGLSGELFF.

The genes are TRBV13 and TRBJ1-5; D not certain. Trimming took off 4 bases at V and 6 bases at J, with 7 bases between the two ends. The length of the CDR3 is 12 residues. The germline V gene encodes CDR1 PRHDT and CDR2 FYEKMQ (reference sequence). The CDR3 loop is CASSSRGQPQHF. The DNA for the CDR3 is TGTGCCAGCAGCTCCAGAGGTCAGCCCCAGCATTTT.

The V and J genes are TRBV27 and TRBJ2-7; 11 nucleotides match TRBD1. In germline, CDR1 is MNHEY, CDR2 SMNVEV (reference sequence). This CDR3 has 14 residues. J was trimmed by 5 bases and V by 8 bases; bases with no gene match: 8. The CDR3 DNA follows: TGTGCCAGCCGCCGGACAGGGGGCGTCGACGAGCAGTACTTC. Translated, it gives CASRRTGGVDEQYF.

This chain connects TRBV7-2 to TRBJ1-4; the match to TRBD1 covers 10 bases. The CDR3 extends over 16 amino acids. In germline, CDR1 is SGHTA, CDR2 FQGNSA. Unmatched junction bases numbered 10, after V lost 4 bases and J lost 8 bases. CDR3 bases: TGTGCCAGCAGCTCGCCCGGGACAGGGGCGAGGGAAAAACTGTTTTTT. Its protein product is CASSSPGTGAREKLFF.

This clone has only one observation. The CDR3 DNA sequence: TGTGCCATCAGTATGTACGGCGCCAATAGCCCTTCCTACGAGCAGTACTTC. Encoded protein: CAISMYGANSPSYEQYF. The rearrangement uses TRBV10-3 and TRBJ2-7; D gene ambiguous. The CDR3 has 17 amino acids. V gave up 5 bases and J gave up 1 base, with 21 bases separating them. CDR1 and CDR2 from the germline V gene are ENHRY and SYGVKD.

The chain combines TRBV5-1 with TRBJ2-1; tentatively, D is TRBD1 (5 bases). Germline V gene data show CDR1 as SGHRS and CDR2 as YFSETQ. This CDR3 has 13 residues. V lost 7 bases and J 15 bases, leaving 23 bases between the germline ends. The CDR3 here is CASRKDSREFSFF. For the CDR3, the DNA is TGCGCCAGCCGAAAAGATTCCAGGGAATTCTCGTTCTTC. The full variable domain, rest sourced from reference TRBV5-1 and TRBJ2-1, is KAGVTQTPRYLIKTRGQQVTLSCSPISGHRSVSWYQQTPGQGLQFLFEYFSETQRNKGNFPGRFSGRQFSNSRSEMNVSTLELGDSALYLCASRKDSREFSFFGPGTRLTVL.

The CDR3 region has the DNA TGTGCCAGCAGCCAAGATTCCCATTTGGTCTATGAGCAGTTCTTC. Its translation: CASSQDSHLVYEQFF. J is TRBJ2-1 and V is TRBV4-2, with D unclear. The CDR3 runs to 15 residues. Trimming left V 0 bases short and J 8 bases short, with 14 bases between. Per germline, CDR1 LGHNA and CDR2 YNFKEQ.